This TCR beta chain was obtained from a study of blood T cells in healthy people across ages. CDR1 is SNHLY, CDR2 FYNNEI, per germline. Trimming cost V 6 bases and J 7 bases; bases outside gene matches: 6. CDR3 length: 14 residues. Each donor gave 9 to 10 milliliters of peripheral blood. With a J-beta primer mix and a sample-barcoded 5' primer, a second PCR ran about 6 to 11 cycles. TCRdb called the 5' RACE reads again in MiXCR, with one record for every CDR3 protein. The sample has 920,000 or so distinct CDR3 sequences; 45% are singletons. This clonotype originated in a woman aged 60-75 years in good health. The sequenced material came from blood. V and J are TRBV2 and TRBJ2-1, with TRBD2 matching over 10 bases. The CDR3 coding sequence is TGTGCCAGCAGCTATAGCGGGGGGAGTAATGAGCAGTTCTTC. Residues: CASSYSGGSNEQFF.